The T cell receptor beta chain under discussion was sequenced for a study of T cell responses to AZD1222 COVID-19 vaccine. The assay was immunoSEQ multiplex PCR, and TCRdb's table has in-frame clones only and misses some. This sample has tens of thousands of clones, with roughly 86% found just once. The V gene end was trimmed by 2 bases and the J gene end by 6 bases; junction bases not matched to a gene: 2. Per the germline V gene, CDR1 is SGHTA and CDR2 is FQGNSA. The CDR3 extends over 14 amino acids. This TCR was sampled from an adult who received the AZD1222 COVID-19 vaccine. This chain uses TRBV7-2 with TRBJ2-7, with 12 bases identical to TRBD2. Sequenced material: peripheral blood, taken 28 days after the second AZD1222 dose. CDR3 coding DNA: TGTGCCAGCAGCTTACTAGCGGGAGGGAGCGAGCAGTACTTC. It translates to CASSLLAGGSEQYF.